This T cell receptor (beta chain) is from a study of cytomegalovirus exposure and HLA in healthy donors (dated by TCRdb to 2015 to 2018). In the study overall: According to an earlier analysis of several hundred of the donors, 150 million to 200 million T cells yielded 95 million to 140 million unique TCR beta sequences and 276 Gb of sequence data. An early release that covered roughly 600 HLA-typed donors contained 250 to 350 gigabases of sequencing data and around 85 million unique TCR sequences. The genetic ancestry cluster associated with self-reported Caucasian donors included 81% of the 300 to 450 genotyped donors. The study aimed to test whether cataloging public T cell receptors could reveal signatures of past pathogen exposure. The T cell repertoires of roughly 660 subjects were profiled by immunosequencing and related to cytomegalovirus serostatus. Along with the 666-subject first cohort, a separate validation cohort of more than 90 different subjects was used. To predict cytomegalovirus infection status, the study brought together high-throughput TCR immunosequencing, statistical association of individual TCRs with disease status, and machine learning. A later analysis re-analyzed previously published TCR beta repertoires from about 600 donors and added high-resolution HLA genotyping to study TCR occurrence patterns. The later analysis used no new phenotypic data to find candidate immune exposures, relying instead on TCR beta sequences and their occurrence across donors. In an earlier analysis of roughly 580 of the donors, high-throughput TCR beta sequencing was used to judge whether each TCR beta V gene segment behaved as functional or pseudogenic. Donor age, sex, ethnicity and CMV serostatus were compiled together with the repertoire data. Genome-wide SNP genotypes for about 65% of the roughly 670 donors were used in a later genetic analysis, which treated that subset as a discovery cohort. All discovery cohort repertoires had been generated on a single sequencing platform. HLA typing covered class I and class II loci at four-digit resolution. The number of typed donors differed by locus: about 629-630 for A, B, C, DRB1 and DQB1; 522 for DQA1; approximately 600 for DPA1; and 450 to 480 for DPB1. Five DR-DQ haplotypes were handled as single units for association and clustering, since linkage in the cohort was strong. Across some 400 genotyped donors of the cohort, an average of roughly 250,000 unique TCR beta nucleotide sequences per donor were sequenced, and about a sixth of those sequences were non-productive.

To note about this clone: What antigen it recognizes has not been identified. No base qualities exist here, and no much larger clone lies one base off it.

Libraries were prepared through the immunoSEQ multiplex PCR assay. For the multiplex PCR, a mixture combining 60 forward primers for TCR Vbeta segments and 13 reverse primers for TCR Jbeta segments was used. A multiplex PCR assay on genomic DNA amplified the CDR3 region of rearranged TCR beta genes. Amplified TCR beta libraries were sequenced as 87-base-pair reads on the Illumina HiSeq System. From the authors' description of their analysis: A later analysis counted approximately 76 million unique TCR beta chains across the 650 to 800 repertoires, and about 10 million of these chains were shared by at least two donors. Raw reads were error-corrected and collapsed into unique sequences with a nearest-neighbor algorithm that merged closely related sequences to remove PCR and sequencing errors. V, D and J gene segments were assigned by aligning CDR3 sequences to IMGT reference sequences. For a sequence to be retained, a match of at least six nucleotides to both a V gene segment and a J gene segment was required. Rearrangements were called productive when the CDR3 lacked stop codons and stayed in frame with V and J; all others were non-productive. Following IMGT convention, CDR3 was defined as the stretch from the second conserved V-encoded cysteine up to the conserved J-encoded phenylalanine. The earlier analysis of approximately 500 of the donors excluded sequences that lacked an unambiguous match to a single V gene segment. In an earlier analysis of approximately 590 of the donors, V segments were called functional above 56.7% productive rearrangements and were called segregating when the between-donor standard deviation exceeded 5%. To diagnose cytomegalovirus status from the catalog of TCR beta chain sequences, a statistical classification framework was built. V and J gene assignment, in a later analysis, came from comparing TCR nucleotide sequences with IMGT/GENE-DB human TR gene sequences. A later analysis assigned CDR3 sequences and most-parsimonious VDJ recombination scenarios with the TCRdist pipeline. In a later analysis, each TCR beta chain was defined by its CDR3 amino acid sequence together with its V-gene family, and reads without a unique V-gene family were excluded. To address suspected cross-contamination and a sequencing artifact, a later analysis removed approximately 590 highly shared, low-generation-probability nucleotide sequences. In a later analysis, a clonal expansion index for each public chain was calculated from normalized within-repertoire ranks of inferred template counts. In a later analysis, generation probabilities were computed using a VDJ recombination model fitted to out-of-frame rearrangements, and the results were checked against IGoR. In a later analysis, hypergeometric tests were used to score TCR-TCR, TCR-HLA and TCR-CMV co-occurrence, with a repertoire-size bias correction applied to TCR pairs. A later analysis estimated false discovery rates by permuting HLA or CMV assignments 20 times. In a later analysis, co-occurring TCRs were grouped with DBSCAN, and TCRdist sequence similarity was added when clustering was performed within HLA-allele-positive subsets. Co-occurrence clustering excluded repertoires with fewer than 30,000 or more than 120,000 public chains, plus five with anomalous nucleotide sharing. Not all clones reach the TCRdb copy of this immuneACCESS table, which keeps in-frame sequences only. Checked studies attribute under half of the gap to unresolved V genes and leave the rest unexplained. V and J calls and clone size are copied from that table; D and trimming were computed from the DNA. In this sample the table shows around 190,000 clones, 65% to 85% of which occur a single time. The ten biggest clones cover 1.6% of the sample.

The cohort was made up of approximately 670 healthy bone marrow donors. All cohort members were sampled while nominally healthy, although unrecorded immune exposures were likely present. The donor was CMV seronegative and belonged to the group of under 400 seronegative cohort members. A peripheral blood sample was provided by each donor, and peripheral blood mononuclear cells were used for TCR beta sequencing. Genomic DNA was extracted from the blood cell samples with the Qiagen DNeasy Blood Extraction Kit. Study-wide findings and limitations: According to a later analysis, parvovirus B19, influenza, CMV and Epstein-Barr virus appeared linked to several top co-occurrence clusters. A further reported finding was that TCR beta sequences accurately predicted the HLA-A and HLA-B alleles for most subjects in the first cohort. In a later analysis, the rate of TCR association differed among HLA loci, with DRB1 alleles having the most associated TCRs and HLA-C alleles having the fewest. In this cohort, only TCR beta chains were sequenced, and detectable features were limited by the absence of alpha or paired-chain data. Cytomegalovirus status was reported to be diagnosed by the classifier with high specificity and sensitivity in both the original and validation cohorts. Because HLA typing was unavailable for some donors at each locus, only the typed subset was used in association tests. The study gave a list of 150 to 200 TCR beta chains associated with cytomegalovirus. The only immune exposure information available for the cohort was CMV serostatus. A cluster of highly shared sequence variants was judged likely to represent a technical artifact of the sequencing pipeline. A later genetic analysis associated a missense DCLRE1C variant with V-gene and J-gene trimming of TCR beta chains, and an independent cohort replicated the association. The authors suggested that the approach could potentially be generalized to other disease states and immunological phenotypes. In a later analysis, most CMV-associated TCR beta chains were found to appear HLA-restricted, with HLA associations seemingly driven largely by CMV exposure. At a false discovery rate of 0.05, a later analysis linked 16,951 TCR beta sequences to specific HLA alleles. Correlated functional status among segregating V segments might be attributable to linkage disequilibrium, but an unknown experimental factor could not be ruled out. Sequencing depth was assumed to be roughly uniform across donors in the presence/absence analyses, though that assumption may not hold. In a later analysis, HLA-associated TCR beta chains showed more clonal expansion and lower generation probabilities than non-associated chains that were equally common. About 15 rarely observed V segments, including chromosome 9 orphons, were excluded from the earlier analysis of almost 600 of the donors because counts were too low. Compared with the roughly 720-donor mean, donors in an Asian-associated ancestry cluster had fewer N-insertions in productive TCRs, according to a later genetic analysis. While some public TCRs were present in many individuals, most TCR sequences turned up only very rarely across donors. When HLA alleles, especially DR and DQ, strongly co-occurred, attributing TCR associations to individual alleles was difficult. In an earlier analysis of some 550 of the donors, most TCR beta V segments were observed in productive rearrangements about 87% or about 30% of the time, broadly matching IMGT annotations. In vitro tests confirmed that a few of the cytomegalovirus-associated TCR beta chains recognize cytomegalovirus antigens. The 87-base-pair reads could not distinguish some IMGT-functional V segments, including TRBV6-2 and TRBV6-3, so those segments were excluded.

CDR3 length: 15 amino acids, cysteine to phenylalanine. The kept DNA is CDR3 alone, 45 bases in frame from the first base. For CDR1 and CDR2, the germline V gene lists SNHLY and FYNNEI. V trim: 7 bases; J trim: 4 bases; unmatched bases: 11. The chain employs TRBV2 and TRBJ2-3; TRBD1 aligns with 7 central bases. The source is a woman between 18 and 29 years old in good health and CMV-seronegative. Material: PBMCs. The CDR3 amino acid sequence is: CASISQGSGPDTQYF. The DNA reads TGTGCCAGCATCTCACAGGGGAGTGGTCCAGATACGCAGTATTTT.